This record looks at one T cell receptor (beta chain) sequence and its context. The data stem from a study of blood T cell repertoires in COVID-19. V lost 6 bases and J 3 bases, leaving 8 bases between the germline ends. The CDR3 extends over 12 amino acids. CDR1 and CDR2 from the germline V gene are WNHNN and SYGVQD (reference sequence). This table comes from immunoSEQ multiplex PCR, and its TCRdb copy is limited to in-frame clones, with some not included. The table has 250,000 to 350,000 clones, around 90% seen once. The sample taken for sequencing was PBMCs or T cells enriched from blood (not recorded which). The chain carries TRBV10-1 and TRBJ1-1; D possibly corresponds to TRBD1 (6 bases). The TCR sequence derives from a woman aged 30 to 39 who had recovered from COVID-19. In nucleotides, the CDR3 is TGCGCCAGCAGCGCAGGGGACACTGAAGCTTTCTTT. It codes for CASSAGDTEAFF.